This T cell receptor (beta chain) stems from a study of naive and memory T cell subsets. This CDR3 comprises 13 residues. The germline V gene encodes CDR1 SQVTM and CDR2 ANQGSEA. Trimming pared 2 bases from V and 2 bases from J, leaving 9 bases between. An equimolar mix of two oligonucleotides served as the beta constant-region primer for TRBC1 and TRBC2. TCRdb fed the UMI-ligation and nested PCR reads into MiXCR, producing one record per CDR3 protein. The sample has 140,000 to 150,000 distinct CDR3 sequences; about a sixth are singletons. Sequencing input: naive CD4+ T cells from blood. The receptor's source is a human donor in good health. This chain uses TRBV29-1 with TRBJ1-2; unclear D gene. The CDR3 spells CSVELADNYGYTF. The CDR3 DNA sequence: TGCAGCGTTGAATTAGCAGACAACTATGGCTACACCTTC.